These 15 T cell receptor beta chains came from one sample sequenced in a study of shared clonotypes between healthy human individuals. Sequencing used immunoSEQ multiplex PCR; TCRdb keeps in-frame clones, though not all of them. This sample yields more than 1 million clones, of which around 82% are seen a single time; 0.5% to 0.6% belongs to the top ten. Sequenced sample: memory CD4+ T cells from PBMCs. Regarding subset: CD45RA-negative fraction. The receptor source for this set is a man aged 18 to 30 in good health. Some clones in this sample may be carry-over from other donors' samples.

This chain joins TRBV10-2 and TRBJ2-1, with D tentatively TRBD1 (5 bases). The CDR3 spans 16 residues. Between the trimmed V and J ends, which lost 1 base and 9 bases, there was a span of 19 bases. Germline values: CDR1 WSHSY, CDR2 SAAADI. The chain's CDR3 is CASSEWTPGRMGEQFF. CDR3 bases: TGCGCCAGCAGTGAGTGGACCCCAGGGCGAATGGGTGAGCAGTTCTTC.

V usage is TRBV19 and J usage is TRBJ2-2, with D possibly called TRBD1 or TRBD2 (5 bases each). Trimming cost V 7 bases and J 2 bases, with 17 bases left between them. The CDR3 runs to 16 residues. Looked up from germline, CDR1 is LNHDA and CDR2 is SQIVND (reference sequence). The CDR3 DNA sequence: TGTGCCAGTACCCCTTCCCCAGGGACCAACACCGGGGAGCTGTTTTTT. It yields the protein CASTPSPGTNTGELFF. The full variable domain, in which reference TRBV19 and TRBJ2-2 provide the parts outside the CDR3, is DGGITQSPKYLFRKEGQNVTLSCEQNLNHDAMYWYRQDPGQGLRLIYYSQIVNDFQKGDIAEGYSVSREKKESFPLTVTSAQKNPTAFYLCASTPSPGTNTGELFFGEGSRLTVL.

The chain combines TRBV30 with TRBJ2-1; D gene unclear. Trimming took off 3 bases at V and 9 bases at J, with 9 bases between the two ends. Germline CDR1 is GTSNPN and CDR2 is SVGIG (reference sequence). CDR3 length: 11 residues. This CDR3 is CAWRRDSEQFF. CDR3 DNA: TGTGCCTGGAGGAGAGATAGTGAGCAGTTCTTC.

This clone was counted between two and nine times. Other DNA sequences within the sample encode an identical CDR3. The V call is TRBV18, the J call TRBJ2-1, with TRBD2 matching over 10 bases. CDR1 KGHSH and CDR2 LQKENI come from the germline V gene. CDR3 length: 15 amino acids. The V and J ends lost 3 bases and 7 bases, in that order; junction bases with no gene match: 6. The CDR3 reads CASSPASGSKNEQFF. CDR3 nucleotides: TGTGCCAGCTCACCCGCTAGCGGGAGTAAGAATGAGCAGTTCTTC.

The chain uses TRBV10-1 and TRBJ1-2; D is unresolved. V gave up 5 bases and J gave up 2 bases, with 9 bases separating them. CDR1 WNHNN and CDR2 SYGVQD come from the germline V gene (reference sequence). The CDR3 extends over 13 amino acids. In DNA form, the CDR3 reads TGCGCCAGCAGTCCGACCTCGAACTATGGCTACACCTTC. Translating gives CASSPTSNYGYTF.

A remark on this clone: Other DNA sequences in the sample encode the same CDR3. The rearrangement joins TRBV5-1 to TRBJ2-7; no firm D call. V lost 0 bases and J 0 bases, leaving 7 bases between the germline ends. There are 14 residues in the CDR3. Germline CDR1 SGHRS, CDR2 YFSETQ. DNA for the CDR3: TGCGCCAGCAGCTTGGGGGTAGACTCCTACGAGCAGTACTTC. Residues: CASSLGVDSYEQYF.

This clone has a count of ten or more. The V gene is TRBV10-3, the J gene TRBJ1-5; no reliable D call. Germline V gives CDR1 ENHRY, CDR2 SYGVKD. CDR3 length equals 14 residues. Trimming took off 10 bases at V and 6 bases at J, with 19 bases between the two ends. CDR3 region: CATKDFGVRQPQHF. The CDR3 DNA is TGTGCCACCAAGGATTTTGGCGTGCGTCAGCCCCAGCATTTT.

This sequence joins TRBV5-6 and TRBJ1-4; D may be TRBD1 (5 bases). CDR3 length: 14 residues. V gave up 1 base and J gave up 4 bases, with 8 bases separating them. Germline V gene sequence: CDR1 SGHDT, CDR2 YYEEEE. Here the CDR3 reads CASSLRGLNEKLFF. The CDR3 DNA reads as TGTGCCAGCAGCTTGCGGGGCCTTAATGAAAAACTGTTTTTT.

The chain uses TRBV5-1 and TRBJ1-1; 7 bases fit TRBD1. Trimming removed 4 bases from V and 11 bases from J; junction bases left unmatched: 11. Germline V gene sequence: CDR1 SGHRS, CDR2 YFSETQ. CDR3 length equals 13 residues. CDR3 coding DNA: TGCGCCAGCAGCCCAGGACAGGCGTTAGTGGCTTTCTTT. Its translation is CASSPGQALVAFF. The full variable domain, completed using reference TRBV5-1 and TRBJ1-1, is KAGVTQTPRYLIKTRGQQVTLSCSPISGHRSVSWYQQTPGQGLQFLFEYFSETQRNKGNFPGRFSGRQFSNSRSEMNVSTLELGDSALYLCASSPGQALVAFFGQGTRLTVV.

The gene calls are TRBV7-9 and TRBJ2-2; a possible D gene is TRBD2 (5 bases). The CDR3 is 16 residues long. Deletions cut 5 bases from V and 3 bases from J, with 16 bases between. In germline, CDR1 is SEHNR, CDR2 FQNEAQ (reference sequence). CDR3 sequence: CASSPGRTADTGELFF. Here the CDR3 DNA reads TGTGCCAGCAGCCCAGGACGGACTGCCGACACCGGGGAGCTGTTTTTT. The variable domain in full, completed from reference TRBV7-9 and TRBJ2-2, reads DTGVSQNPRHKITKRGQNVTFRCDPISEHNRLYWYRQTLGQGPEFLTYFQNEAQLEKSRLLSDRFSAERPKGSFSTLEIQRTEQGDSAMYLCASSPGRTADTGELFFGEGSRLTVL.

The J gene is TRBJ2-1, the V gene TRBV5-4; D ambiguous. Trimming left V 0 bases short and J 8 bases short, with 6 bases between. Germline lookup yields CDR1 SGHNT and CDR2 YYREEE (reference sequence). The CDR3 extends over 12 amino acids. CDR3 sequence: CASSLGRDEQFF. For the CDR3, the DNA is TGTGCCAGCAGCTTGGGTCGGGATGAGCAGTTCTTC.

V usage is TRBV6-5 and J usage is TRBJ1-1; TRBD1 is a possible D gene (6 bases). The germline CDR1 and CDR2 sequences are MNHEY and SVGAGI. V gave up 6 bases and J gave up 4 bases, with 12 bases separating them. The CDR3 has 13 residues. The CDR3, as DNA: TGTGCCAGCAGAACAGGGTTCGGCACTGAAGCTTTCTTT. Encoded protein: CASRTGFGTEAFF.

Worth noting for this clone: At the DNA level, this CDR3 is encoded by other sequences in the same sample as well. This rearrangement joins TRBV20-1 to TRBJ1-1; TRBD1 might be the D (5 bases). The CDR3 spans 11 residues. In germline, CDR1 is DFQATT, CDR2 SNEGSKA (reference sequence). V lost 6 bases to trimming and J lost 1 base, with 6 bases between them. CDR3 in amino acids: CSAGGNTEAFF. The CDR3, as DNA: TGCAGTGCCGGGGGGAACACTGAAGCTTTCTTT.

CDR3 loop: CASGPTWDPDNEQFF. The CDR3 DNA reads as TGTGCTAGTGGTCCGACTTGGGACCCCGACAATGAGCAGTTCTTC. The chain employs TRBV12-5 and TRBJ2-1; D could derive from TRBD1 or TRBD2 (5 bases each). Germline V CDR1 and CDR2: LGHNT, FRNRAP. The ends were cut back, 5 bases at V and 5 bases at J, with 16 bases in the middle. This CDR3 is built from 15 residues.

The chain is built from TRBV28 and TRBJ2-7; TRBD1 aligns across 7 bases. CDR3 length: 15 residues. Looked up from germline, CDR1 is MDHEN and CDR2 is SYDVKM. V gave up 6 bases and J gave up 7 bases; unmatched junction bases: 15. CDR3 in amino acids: CASRKPGQMVGEQYF. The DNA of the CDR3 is TGTGCCAGCAGAAAACCGGGACAGATGGTGGGTGAGCAGTACTTC.